This is a list of T cell receptor beta chains from one sample in a study of blood T cells in healthy people across ages. TCRdb processed the 5' RACE reads anew with MiXCR; each CDR3 protein has one entry. The data contain about a million distinct CDR3 sequences, 45% to 50% of them singletons. Sequenced material: blood. The source is a young man in good health. CDR3s include the opening cysteine and the closing phenylalanine or tryptophan.

TRBJ1-2 TRBV10-3 CAISESGRAYGYTF
TRBJ2-7 TRBV12-3/TRBV12-4 CVSSLQGSYEQYF
TRBJ2-7 TRBV4-2 CASSQIAGGRYEQYF
TRBJ1-2 TRBV7-8 CASSLEQGVIGYTF
TRBJ1-5 TRBV7-6 CASSQTGANQPQHF
- TRBV3-1 CASSLGGPREDEQYF
TRBJ1-5 TRBV3-1 CASSLDPAGRQPQHF
TRBJ2-3 TRBV6-5 CASSYSTARDTQYF
TRBJ2-7 TRBV4-1 CASSRPTGLAGGKAAYEQYF
TRBJ2-3 TRBV4-1 CASSQEWTSGGLDTRYF
TRBJ2-1 TRBV9 CASSMGSYNEQFF
TRBJ2-3 TRBV6-1 CASSEERRTTDTQYF
TRBJ2-7 TRBV3-1 CASSHLGDYEQYF
TRBJ2-7 TRBV6-5 CASRPRMYEQYF
TRBJ2-3 TRBV7-2 CASSLWRHTDTQYF
TRBJ1-5 TRBV4-3 CASSQEWAQGSQPQHF